The sequence of this TCR beta chain was determined in a study of blood T cell repertoires in COVID-19. Study information: T cells, B-cell-depleted T cells, or PBMCs provided the cDNA or gDNA that served as material.

Per the authors' pipeline: Researchers report that nucleated cell counts were estimated from reference gene primer amplification. Method: immunoSEQ multiplex PCR; TCRdb's copy keeps in-frame clones and lacks some. D and trimming were read from the DNA, whereas the V and J calls and clone size are those reported in that table. The top ten hold roughly 3% of the sample, which has 220,000 or so clones, about 80% seen once. This CDR3 has 16 residues. Germline assignment: CDR1 SQVTM and CDR2 ANQGSEA. V shed 0 bases and J shed 6 bases, with 21 bases lying between them. This receptor was obtained from a woman in her 30s who had recovered from COVID-19. The chain has TRBV29-1 and TRBJ2-7; weak D call: TRBD2 (5 bases). Source material: peripheral blood. Here the CDR3 reads CSVEDLFSASSGEQYF. The CDR3 DNA follows: TGCAGCGTTGAAGATCTTTTTTCCGCTTCAAGCGGCGAGCAGTACTTC.